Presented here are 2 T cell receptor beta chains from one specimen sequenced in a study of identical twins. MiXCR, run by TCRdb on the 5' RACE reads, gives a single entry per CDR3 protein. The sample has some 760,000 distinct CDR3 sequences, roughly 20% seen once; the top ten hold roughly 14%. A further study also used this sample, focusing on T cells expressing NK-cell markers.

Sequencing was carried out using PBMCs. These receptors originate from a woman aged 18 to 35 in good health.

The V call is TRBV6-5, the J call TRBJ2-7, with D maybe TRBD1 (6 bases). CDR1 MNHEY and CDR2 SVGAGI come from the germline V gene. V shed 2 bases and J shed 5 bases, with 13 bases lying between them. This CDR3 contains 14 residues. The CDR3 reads CASSYARAGDEQYF. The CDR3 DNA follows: TGTGCCAGCAGTTACGCGCGGGCAGGGGACGAGCAGTACTTC.

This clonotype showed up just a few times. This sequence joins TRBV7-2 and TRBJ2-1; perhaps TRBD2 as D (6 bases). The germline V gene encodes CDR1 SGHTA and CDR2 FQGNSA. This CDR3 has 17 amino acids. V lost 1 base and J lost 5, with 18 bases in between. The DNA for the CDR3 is TGTGCCAGCAGCTTAGTACGTCGGAGGGGCGACCACAATGAGCAGTTCTTC. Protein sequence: CASSLVRRRGDHNEQFF.